Listed here are 17 T cell receptor beta chains from one sample, sequenced in a study of CD8 T cells in Susac syndrome. Random hexamers were used to reverse transcribe about 0.45 to 1 ug of RNA. One entry per CDR3 protein, called by TCRdb with MiXCR from the immunoSEQ multiplex PCR reads. The table records 100,000 to 150,000 distinct CDR3 sequences, about 94% of them present only once. Sequencing used CD8+ T cells from PBMCs. The receptors come from a human donor with Susac syndrome.

The genes are TRBV5-4 and TRBJ1-6; possibly TRBD1 for D (5 bases). The CDR3 runs 14 residues. V was shortened by 3 bases and J by 4 bases, with 8 bases between the two germline ends. Germline loops: CDR1 SGHNT, CDR2 YYREEE (reference sequence). The CDR3 region is CASSSTAYNSPLHF. CDR3 coding DNA: TGTGCCAGCAGCTCGACAGCGTATAATTCACCCCTCCACTTT.

The V call is TRBV2, the J call TRBJ2-3, with 11 bases fitting TRBD2. CDR3 size: 16 residues. Germline V gene lookup returns CDR1 SNHLY and CDR2 FYNNEI. The V segment lost 7 bases and the J segment 1 base; nucleotides outside the gene matches: 7. The CDR3 DNA is TGTGCCAGCACCCTCCTGGGACTAGCGGGCACAGATACGCAGTATTTT. Amino acids: CASTLLGLAGTDTQYF. The full variable domain, completed using reference TRBV2 and TRBJ2-3, is EPEVTQTPSHQVTQMGQEVILRCVPISNHLYFYWYRQILGQKVEFLVSFYNNEISEKSEIFDDQFSVERPDGSNFTLKIRSTKLEDSAMYFCASTLLGLAGTDTQYFGPGTRLTVL.

The rearrangement uses TRBV19 and TRBJ2-1; no clear D gene. CDR3 length: 11 amino acids. The V end was cut by 3 bases, the J end by 5 bases, with 2 bases between. Germline CDR1 and CDR2: LNHDA and SQIVND (reference sequence). The CDR3: CASSIHNEQFF. The CDR3 DNA sequence: TGTGCCAGTAGTATCCACAATGAGCAGTTCTTC.

The chain has TRBV7-9 and TRBJ2-7, with D possibly matching TRBD2 (5 bases). V was clipped by 2 bases and J by 3 bases, with 20 bases between them. This CDR3 contains 17 residues. CDR1 SEHNR and CDR2 FQNEAQ come from the germline V gene (reference sequence). The CDR3, as DNA: TGTGCCAGCAGCTTATCGAGTGGGCTAGCCAACCACTACGAGCAGTACTTC. Its protein product is CASSLSSGLANHYEQYF.

V usage is TRBV2 and J usage is TRBJ2-1; D ambiguous. Trimming shortened V by 3 bases and J by 4 bases, and 10 bases separated the two germline ends. This CDR3 is built from 14 residues. Germline V gene data show CDR1 as SNHLY and CDR2 as FYNNEI. CDR3 sequence reads: CASSEGIGYNEQFF. The CDR3 coding sequence is TGTGCCAGCAGTGAGGGAATCGGGTACAATGAGCAGTTCTTC.

Here the CDR3 reads CASSLEGVDRGNGYTF. CDR3 bases: TGTGCCAGCAGCTTAGAAGGTGTGGACAGGGGAAATGGCTACACCTTC. The V and J genes are TRBV13 and TRBJ1-2; 9 positions agree with TRBD1. With V trimmed by 1 base and J by 6 bases, 9 bases remained unmatched. This CDR3 contains 16 residues. Germline V gene sequence: CDR1 PRHDT, CDR2 FYEKMQ (reference sequence).

This chain uses TRBV7-3 with TRBJ2-3; TRBD2 agrees at 12 bases. The CDR3 covers 15 residues. The junction had 6 bases not matched to a gene; V was cut back by 5 bases and J by 6 bases. CDR1 and CDR2 (germline): SGHTA, FQGTGA. The DNA for the CDR3 is TGTGCCAGCAGCGAGACTAGCGGGAGTGAGGATACGCAGTATTTT. Residues: CASSETSGSEDTQYF.

The V call is TRBV30, the J call TRBJ2-7; 8 bases map to TRBD1. This CDR3 has 14 residues. After removal of 3 bases from V and 7 bases from J, the junction contained 11 bases not matched to a gene. Germline V lookup: CDR1 GTSNPN, CDR2 SVGIG (reference sequence). The CDR3 region is CAWRATKQGVEQYF. DNA for the CDR3: TGTGCCTGGAGAGCCACGAAACAGGGGGTAGAGCAGTACTTC.

The rearrangement uses TRBV9 and TRBJ1-3; 7 bases are a match to TRBD1. The CDR3 covers 15 residues. J lost 2 bases, V lost 1 base, and 3 bases had no gene match. Germline CDR1 reads SGDLS; CDR2 reads YYNGEE. The DNA of the CDR3 is TGTGCCAGCAGCGTACTGACAGGGCCTGGAAACACCATATATTTT. Translation: CASSVLTGPGNTIYF.

This sequence joins TRBV28 and TRBJ1-5; D is ambiguous. V shed 3 bases and J shed 4 bases, with 10 bases lying between them. CDR3 length: 14 amino acids. The germline V gene encodes CDR1 MDHEN and CDR2 SYDVKM. DNA for the CDR3: TGTGCCAGCAGTTTGTGGCAGCTTAATCAGCCCCAGCATTTT. It codes for CASSLWQLNQPQHF.

The V and J genes are TRBV12-3 or TRBV12-4 and TRBJ2-1; the match to TRBD2 covers 7 bases. This CDR3 has 15 amino acids. The ends lost 3 bases at V and 4 bases at J; junction bases unmatched: 6. The CDR3 region has the DNA TGTGCCAGCAGTTTCTCTGGGGGGGAATACAATGAGCAGTTCTTC. Its translation: CASSFSGGEYNEQFF.

Here the CDR3 reads CASSISGSYTDTQYF. CDR3 DNA sequence: TGTGCCAGTAGTATAAGCGGGAGTTACACAGATACGCAGTATTTT. V is TRBV19 and J is TRBJ2-3; 8 nucleotides line up with TRBD2. This CDR3 is 15 amino acids long. V lost 2 bases and J lost 2; bases outside the gene matches: 3. Germline CDR1 is LNHDA and CDR2 is SQIVND (reference sequence).

The V gene is TRBV12-3 or TRBV12-4, the J gene TRBJ2-7; D is possibly TRBD1 (5 bases). This CDR3 has 14 amino acids. Between the trimmed V and J ends, which lost 6 bases and 6 bases, there was a span of 18 bases. The CDR3 spells CASSIVRQKGEQYF. As DNA, the CDR3 is TGTGCCAGCAGCATCGTGAGACAGAAGGGCGAGCAGTACTTC.

The V gene is TRBV30, the J gene TRBJ2-7, with D possibly being TRBD2 (6 bases). The CDR3 length is 12 residues. Germline lookup yields CDR1 GTSNPN and CDR2 SVGIG (reference sequence). V was clipped by 5 bases and J by 2 bases, with 10 bases between them. The CDR3 DNA reads as TGTGCCTGGGACGGGAGCACCTACGAGCAGTACTTC. It specifies CAWDGSTYEQYF.

This rearrangement joins TRBV12-3 or TRBV12-4 to TRBJ2-7, with TRBD1 as a possible D gene (6 bases). The length of the CDR3 is 12 residues. V was pared by 5 bases and J by 4 bases, with 9 bases between. For the CDR3, the DNA is TGTGCCAGCAGTCAGGGGCGGTACGAGCAGTACTTC. Amino acids: CASSQGRYEQYF.

The chain couples TRBV20-1 to TRBJ2-5; TRBD2 is a possible D gene (6 bases). Germline V gene data show CDR1 as DFQATT and CDR2 as SNEGSKA (reference sequence). The CDR3 contains 12 residues. In DNA, the CDR3 is TGCAATAACGCGGGAACCCAATCTCCTCGGTACTTC. The encoded protein is CNNAGTQSPRYF.

The chain combines TRBV20-1 with TRBJ2-1; 9 bases align to TRBD1. Germline assignment: CDR1 DFQATT and CDR2 SNEGSKA (reference sequence). After removal of 0 bases from V and 5 bases from J, the junction contained 5 bases not matched to a gene. The CDR3 consists of 15 residues. CDR3 in DNA: TGCAGTGCTAGAGATCCGGGACAGGGAAACAATGAGCAGTTCTTC. Translating gives CSARDPGQGNNEQFF.